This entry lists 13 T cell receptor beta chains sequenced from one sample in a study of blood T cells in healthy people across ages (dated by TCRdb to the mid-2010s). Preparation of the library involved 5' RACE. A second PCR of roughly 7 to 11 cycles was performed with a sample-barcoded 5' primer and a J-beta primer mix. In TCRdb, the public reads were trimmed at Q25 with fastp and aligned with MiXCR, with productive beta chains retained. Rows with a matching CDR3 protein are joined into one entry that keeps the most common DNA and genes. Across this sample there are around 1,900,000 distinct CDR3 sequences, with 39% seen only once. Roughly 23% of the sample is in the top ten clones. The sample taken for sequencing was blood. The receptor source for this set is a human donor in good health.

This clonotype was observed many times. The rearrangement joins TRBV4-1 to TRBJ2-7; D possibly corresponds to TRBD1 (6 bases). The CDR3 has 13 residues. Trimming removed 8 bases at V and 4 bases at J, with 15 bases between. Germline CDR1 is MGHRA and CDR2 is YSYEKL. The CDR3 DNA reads TGCGCCAGCGGGCTAAAGGACAGTTACGAGCAGTACTTC. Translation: CASGLKDSYEQYF.

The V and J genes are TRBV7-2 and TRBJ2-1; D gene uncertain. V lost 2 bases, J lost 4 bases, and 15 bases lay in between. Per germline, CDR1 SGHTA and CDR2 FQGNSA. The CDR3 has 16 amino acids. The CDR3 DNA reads TGTGCCAGCAGCTTAACCCTCCAAGGCCCATACAATGAGCAGTTCTTC. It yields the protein CASSLTLQGPYNEQFF.

CDR3 loop: CASSLGQSGSPLHF. The CDR3 DNA is TGCGCCAGCAGCTTGGGGCAGTCAGGTTCACCCCTCCACTTT. This chain joins TRBV5-1 and TRBJ1-6; D is undetermined. V shed 0 bases and J shed 9 bases, with 10 bases lying between them. The germline V gene has CDR1 SGHRS and CDR2 YFSETQ. The CDR3 has 14 amino acids.

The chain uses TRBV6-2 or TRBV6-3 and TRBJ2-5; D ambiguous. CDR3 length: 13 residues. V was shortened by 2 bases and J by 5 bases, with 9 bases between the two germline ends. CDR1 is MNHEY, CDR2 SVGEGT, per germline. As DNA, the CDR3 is TGTGCCAGCAGTTACCGGATTCCGGAGACCCAGTACTTC. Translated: CASSYRIPETQYF.

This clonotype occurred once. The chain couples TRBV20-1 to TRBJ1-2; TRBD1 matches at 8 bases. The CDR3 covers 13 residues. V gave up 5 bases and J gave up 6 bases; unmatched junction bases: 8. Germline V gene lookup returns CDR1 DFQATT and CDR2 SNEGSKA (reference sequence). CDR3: CSALDRVVDGYTF. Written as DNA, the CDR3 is TGCAGTGCTTTGGACAGGGTAGTGGATGGCTACACCTTC.

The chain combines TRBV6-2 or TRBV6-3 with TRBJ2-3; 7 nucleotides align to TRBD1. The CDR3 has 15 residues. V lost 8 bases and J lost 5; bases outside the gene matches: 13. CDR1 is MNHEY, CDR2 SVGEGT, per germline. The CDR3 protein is CASGTGKGAGDTQYF. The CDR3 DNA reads TGTGCCAGCGGCACGGGCAAGGGGGCTGGAGATACGCAGTATTTT.

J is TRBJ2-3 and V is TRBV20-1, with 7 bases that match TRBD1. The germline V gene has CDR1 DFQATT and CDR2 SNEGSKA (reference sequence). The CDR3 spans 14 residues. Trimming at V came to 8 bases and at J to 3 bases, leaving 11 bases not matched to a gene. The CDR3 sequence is CSTQRGLLTDTQYF. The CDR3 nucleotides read TGCAGTACCCAAAGGGGGCTGTTAACAGATACGCAGTATTTT.

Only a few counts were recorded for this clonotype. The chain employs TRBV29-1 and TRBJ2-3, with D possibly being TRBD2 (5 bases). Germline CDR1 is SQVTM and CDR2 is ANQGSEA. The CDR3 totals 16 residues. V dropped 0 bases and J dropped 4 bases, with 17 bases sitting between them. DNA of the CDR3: TGCAGCGTTGAAGATCTTTTCATAGGAGGATCAGATACGCAGTATTTT. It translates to CSVEDLFIGGSDTQYF.

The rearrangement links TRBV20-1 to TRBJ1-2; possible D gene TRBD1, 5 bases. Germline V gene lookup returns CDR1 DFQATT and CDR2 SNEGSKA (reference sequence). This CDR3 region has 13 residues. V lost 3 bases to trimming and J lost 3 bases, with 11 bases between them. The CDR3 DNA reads TGCAGTGCTAGGTCAATACAGGACTATGGCTACACCTTC. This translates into CSARSIQDYGYTF.

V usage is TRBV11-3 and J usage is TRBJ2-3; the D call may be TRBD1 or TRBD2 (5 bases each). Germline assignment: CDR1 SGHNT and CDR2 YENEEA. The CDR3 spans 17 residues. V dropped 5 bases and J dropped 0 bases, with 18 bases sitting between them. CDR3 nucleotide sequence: TGTGCCAGCAGCCCCTGGGACCTGCTAACTAGCACAGATACGCAGTATTTT. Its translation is CASSPWDLLTSTDTQYF.

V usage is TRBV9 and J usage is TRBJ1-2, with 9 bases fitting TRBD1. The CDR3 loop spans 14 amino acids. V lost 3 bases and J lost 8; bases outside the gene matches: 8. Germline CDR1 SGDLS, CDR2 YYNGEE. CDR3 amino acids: CASSARTGAGGYTF. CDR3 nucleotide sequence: TGTGCCAGCAGCGCTCGGACAGGGGCAGGGGGCTACACCTTC.

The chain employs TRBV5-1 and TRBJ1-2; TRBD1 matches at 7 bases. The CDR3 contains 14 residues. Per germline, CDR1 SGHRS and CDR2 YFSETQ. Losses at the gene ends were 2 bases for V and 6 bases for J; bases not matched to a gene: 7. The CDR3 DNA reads TGCGCCAGCAGCTTAGCGGACAGGAGGGATGGCTACACCTTC. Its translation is CASSLADRRDGYTF.

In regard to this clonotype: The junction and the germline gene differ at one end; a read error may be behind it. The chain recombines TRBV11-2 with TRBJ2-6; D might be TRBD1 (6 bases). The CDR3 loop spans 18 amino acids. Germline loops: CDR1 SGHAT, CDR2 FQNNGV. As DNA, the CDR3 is TGTGCCAGCAGCTTAGATGGGGGCGGAACCTCTGGGGCCAACGTCCCGACTTTC. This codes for CASSLDGGGTSGANVPTF.